Sequencing of this T cell receptor beta chain was carried out in a study of cytomegalovirus exposure and HLA in healthy donors. The PCR was carried out with 60 Vbeta primers and 13 Jbeta primers. Here immunoSEQ multiplex PCR was the method, and the copy in TCRdb shows in-frame clones only, minus some. Its listing shows roughly 50,000 clones. A note on this clone: Its antigen remains unknown.

General study results and limits: By HLA locus, TCR association rates varied in a later analysis, with DRB1 showing the most and HLA-C the fewest. Later work found most CMV-associated TCR beta chains apparently HLA-restricted. Among the CMV-associated chains, a few were confirmed in vitro as specific for CMV antigens. Sequencing depth roughly uniform across donors was assumed in presence/absence analyses.

This clonotype was sampled from a middle-aged man in good health and CMV-seropositive. The specimen was PBMCs.

The CDR3 coding sequence is TGCGCCAGCAGCCCAAGGACTAACCCGGAAGAGACCCAGTACTTC. It translates to CASSPRTNPEETQYF. This chain joins TRBV5-1 and TRBJ2-5; maybe TRBD2 (6 bases). The germline gives CDR1 SGHRS, CDR2 YFSETQ. V was clipped by 4 bases and J by 3 bases, with 16 bases between them. The CDR3 contains 15 residues.